The following is a TCR beta chain sequence with its context. The CDR3 length is 20 residues. Sequencing used immunoSEQ multiplex PCR; TCRdb keeps in-frame clones, though not all of them. The sample lists some 190,000 clones; about 85% were seen once. These data originate in a study of blood T cell repertoires in COVID-19. The receptor was isolated from a human donor in a cohort sampled during active COVID-19. Sequenced sample: peripheral blood. The chain is built from TRBV21-1 and TRBJ2-7; no DNA check was done on the table's D call, TRBD2. TRBV21-1 is a pseudogene. CDR3 region: CASSKALRRTSGRKSYEQYF. The CDR3 DNA follows: TGTGCCAGCAGCAAAGCGCTCCGCAGGACTAGCGGGAGAAAGTCCTACGAGCAGTACTTC.